This section outlines one T cell receptor beta chain sequence together with its context. As yet, its antigen is unknown. The CDR3 loop spans 14 amino acids. V shed 7 bases and J shed 1 base, with 15 bases lying between them. Germline loops: CDR1 SQVTM, CDR2 ANQGSEA. Some clones are missing from TCRdb's copy, which holds only in-frame ones; the method was immunoSEQ multiplex PCR. The sample has 150,000 or so clones, less than 90% seen once. This sample stems from a study of cytomegalovirus exposure and HLA in healthy donors. Background on the study: The approximately 120 validation repertoires used the same platform as the 650 to 850 first-cohort repertoires, a later analysis reported.

Study-wide results and caveats: TCR beta chains numbering more than 150 were designated cytomegalovirus-associated.

The donors were part of the validation cohort, which consisted of 120 subjects and was separate from the first cohort of 666 subjects. The receptor was isolated from a young man in good health and CMV-seropositive. The rearrangement joins TRBV29-1 to TRBJ2-3; possibly TRBD1 for D (5 bases). Sequenced: PBMCs. For the CDR3, the DNA is TGCAGCGCCCCCCGTGAAGGGGGCACAGATACGCAGTATTTT. Protein product: CSAPREGGTDTQYF.